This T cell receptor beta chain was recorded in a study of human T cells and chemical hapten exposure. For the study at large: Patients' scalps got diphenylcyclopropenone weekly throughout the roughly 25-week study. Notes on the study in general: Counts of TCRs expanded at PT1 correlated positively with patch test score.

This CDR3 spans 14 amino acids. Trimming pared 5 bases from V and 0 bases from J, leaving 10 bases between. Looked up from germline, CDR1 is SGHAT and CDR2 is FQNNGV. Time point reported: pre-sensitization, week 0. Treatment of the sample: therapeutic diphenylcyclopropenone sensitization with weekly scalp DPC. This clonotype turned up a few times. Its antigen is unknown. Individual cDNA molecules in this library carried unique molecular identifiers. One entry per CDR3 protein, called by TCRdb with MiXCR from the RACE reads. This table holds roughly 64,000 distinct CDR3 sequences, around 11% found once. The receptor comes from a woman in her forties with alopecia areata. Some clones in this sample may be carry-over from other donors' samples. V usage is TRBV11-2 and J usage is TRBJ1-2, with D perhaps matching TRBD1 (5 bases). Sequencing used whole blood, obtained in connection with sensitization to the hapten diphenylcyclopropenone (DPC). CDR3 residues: CASSQGHANYGYTF. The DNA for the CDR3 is TGTGCCAGCAGCCAGGGCCACGCTAACTATGGCTACACCTTC.